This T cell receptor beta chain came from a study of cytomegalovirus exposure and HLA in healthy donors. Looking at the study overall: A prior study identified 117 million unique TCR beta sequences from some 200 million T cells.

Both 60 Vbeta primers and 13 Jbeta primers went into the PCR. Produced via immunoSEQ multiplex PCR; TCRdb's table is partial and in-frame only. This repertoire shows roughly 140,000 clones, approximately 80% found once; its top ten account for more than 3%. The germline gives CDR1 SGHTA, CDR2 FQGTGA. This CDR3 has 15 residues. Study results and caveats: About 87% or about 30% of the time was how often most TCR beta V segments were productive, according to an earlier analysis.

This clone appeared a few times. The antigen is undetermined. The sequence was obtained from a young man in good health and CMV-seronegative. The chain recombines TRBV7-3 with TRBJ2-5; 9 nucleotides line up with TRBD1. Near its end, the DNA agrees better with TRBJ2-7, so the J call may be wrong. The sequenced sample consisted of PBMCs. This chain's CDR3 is CASSLAPGQGSEQYF. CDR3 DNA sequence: TGTGCCAGCAGCCTCGCCCCGGGACAGGGCTCCGAGCAGTACTTC.